This is a list of T cell receptor beta chains from one sample in a study of CD8+ T cells in alopecia areata. Profiling relied on immunoSEQ multiplex PCR, and the TCRdb table lists in-frame clones only, not all of them. The data hold 200,000 or so clones, with less than 45% observed a single time. Sequencing used CD4+ T cells sorted from blood, obtained at approximately week 36, from a patient treated with tofacitinib. The source of these receptors is a human donor with alopecia areata. Both conserved end residues are part of each CDR3. A D gene is named only where the DNA matches it firmly. Size tells how often a clone was seen (once, few, many) or the class of an expanded clone, and some rows leave it out.

j_call v_call d_call clone_size cdr3_aa cdr3_nt
TRBJ2-2 TRBV7-9 . few CASSLTYGNTGELFF TGTGCCAGCAGCTTAACTTACGGAAACACCGGGGAGCTGTTTTTT
TRBJ2-1 TRBV5-1 . . CASSAAGPLPEQFF TGCGCCAGCAGCGCTGCAGGGCCGCTTCCAGAGCAGTTCTTC
TRBJ2-7 TRBV7-6 . . CASSLGLGYEQYF TGTGCCAGCAGCTTAGGGCTAGGTTACGAGCAGTACTTC
TRBJ2-1 TRBV19 . few CASSAGLYNEQFF TGTGCCAGTAGTGCGGGCCTCTACAATGAGCAGTTCTTC
TRBJ2-7 TRBV2 . . CASRSSYEQYF TGTGCCAGCAGATCCTCCTACGAGCAGTACTTC
TRBJ1-5 TRBV30 TRBD1 few CAWSVMGQGLPQHF TGTGCCTGGAGTGTAATGGGACAGGGGTTGCCCCAGCATTTT
TRBJ1-1 TRBV30 . few CAWTPGLGMNTEAFF TGTGCCTGGACCCCGGGACTGGGCATGAACACTGAAGCTTTCTTT
TRBJ2-7 TRBV25-1 TRBD2 . CASSGAGGAYEQYF TGTGCCAGCAGTGGAGCGGGAGGAGCCTACGAGCAGTACTTC
TRBJ2-5 TRBV29-1 . . CSVSRDGETQYF TGCAGCGTTTCCAGGGATGGAGAGACCCAGTACTTC
TRBJ2-5 TRBV7-2 . . CASSPLPSEWETQYF TGTGCCAGCAGCCCTCTCCCTAGCGAGTGGGAGACCCAGTACTTC
TRBJ2-5 TRBV28 . . CASHRNPETQYF TGTGCCAGTCACCGGAACCCGGAGACCCAGTACTTC
TRBJ2-7 TRBV6-1 TRBD2 few CASSEAPGLAEQYF TGTGCCAGCAGTGAAGCGCCGGGACTAGCGGAGCAGTACTTC
TRBJ1-5 TRBV10-2 . . CASSEMRPDQPQHF TGCGCCAGCAGCGAGATGAGGCCCGATCAGCCCCAGCATTTT
TRBJ2-5 TRBV11-1 . . CASSPGPAKETQYF TGTGCCAGCAGCCCCGGACCAGCAAAAGAGACCCAGTACTTC
TRBJ2-5 TRBV18 . . CASSPGPMKTQYF TGTGCCAGCTCACCGGGACCGATGAAGACCCAGTACTTC
TRBJ2-7 TRBV6-1 . few CASSAPANEQYF TGTGCCAGCAGTGCCCCTGCGAACGAGCAGTACTTC
TRBJ2-3 TRBV25-1 TRBD1 few CASSDPGQATDTQYF TGTGCCAGCAGTGATCCGGGACAGGCCACAGATACGCAGTATTTT
TRBJ1-1 TRBV14 . . CASSLMGRTEAFF TGTGCCAGCAGCCTGATGGGGAGAACTGAAGCTTTCTTT
TRBJ2-1 TRBV7-2 TRBD2 . CASSLVRTSGPKGNEQFF TGTGCCAGCAGCTTAGTCCGGACTAGCGGGCCCAAAGGGAATGAGCAGTTCTTC
TRBJ1-3 TRBV6-5 . . CASSRASGNTIYF TGTGCCAGCAGTAGGGCGTCTGGAAACACCATATATTTT
TRBJ2-5 TRBV10-3 TRBD1 few CAISGGQGVGETQYF TGTGCCATCAGTGGCGGACAGGGTGTGGGAGAGACCCAGTACTTC
TRBJ2-5 TRBV15 . . CATSRVGRDVKTQYF TGTGCCACCAGCAGAGTGGGCAGGGATGTGAAGACCCAGTACTTC
TRBJ2-2 TRBV9 . . CASSVVSPGELFF TGTGCCAGCAGCGTAGTGAGCCCCGGGGAGCTGTTTTTT